These 9 T cell receptor beta chains came from one sample sequenced in a study of human thymus T cells. Resections obtained during corrective heart surgery supplied the thymus tissue. Assay used: immunoSEQ multiplex PCR; TCRdb lists only in-frame clones, some missing. In the table there are about 78,000 clones, nearly 98% of which are singletons. The source material was thymus tissue. Receptors originate from a boy under two years old with a congenital heart defect but otherwise immunologically healthy.

The CDR3 loop reads CASSLSPNRGRISYNEQFF. The CDR3 DNA reads TGTGCCAGCAGTTTATCCCCCAACAGGGGGCGCATCTCCTACAATGAGCAGTTCTTC. This sequence joins TRBV27 and TRBJ2-1, with 9 bases lining up with TRBD1. CDR1 is MNHEY, CDR2 SMNVEV, per germline (reference sequence). Trimming took 0 bases from V and 0 from J; bases not matched to a gene: 9. There are 19 residues in the CDR3.

The V and J genes are TRBV5-1 and TRBJ1-2; D is undetermined. Looked up from germline, CDR1 is SGHRS and CDR2 is YFSETQ. V was trimmed by 0 bases and J by 4 bases, leaving 4 bases between them. The CDR3 runs to 12 residues. Here the CDR3 reads CASSLDSYGYTF. The CDR3 region has the DNA TGCGCCAGCAGCTTGGACAGCTATGGCTACACCTTC. The whole variable domain, remainder taken from reference TRBV5-1 and TRBJ1-2, is KAGVTQTPRYLIKTRGQQVTLSCSPISGHRSVSWYQQTPGQGLQFLFEYFSETQRNKGNFPGRFSGRQFSNSRSEMNVSTLELGDSALYLCASSLDSYGYTFGSGTRLTVV.

V is TRBV15 and J is TRBJ1-1; unclear D gene. Looked up from germline, CDR1 is LNHNV and CDR2 is YYDKDF (reference sequence). The CDR3 contains 20 residues. The V gene lost 1 base and the J gene lost 0 bases, with 24 bases spanning the gap. The CDR3 sequence is CATSRGTTEALLRMNTEAFF. The CDR3 DNA sequence: TGTGCCACCAGCAGAGGAACGACTGAAGCCTTGTTGAGAATGAACACTGAAGCTTTCTTT.

The genes are TRBV11-2 and TRBJ1-6; D remains ambiguous. In germline, CDR1 is SGHAT, CDR2 FQNNGV. This CDR3 is 13 amino acids long. V was trimmed by 5 bases and J by 7 bases, leaving 9 bases between them. DNA for the CDR3: TGTGCCAGCAGCCAAAAAGTAAATTCACCCCTCCACTTT. Amino acids: CASSQKVNSPLHF.

This rearrangement joins TRBV5-6 to TRBJ1-1; the match to TRBD1 covers 9 bases. The V segment lost 5 bases and the J segment 7 bases; nucleotides outside the gene matches: 18. This CDR3 contains 17 residues. Germline V gives CDR1 SGHDT, CDR2 YYEEEE. The CDR3 loop is CASSFNTGTGPVCEAFF. Written as DNA, the CDR3 is TGTGCCAGCAGTTTTAATACCGGGACAGGGCCGGTCTGTGAAGCTTTCTTT.

The table lists this clone with a count of one. The chain combines TRBV4-3 with TRBJ2-5, with 7 positions matching TRBD2. Trimming cost V 2 bases and J 1 base; bases outside gene matches: 10. Germline V gene lookup returns CDR1 LGHNA and CDR2 YSLEER. CDR3 size: 17 residues. CDR3: CASSQFRRGRFQETQYF. CDR3 bases: TGCGCCAGCAGCCAATTCAGGCGGGGGAGATTCCAAGAGACCCAGTACTTC.

The genes are TRBV11-2 and TRBJ2-2; TRBD2 matches at 7 bases. J was trimmed by 0 bases and V by 5 bases; bases with no gene match: 6. The CDR3 has 16 residues. Germline V gene sequence: CDR1 SGHAT, CDR2 FQNNGV. CDR3 amino acids: CASSAGEGTNTGELFF. The CDR3 DNA reads TGTGCCAGCAGCGCCGGGGAGGGGACGAACACCGGGGAGCTGTTTTTT.

The CDR3 DNA sequence: TGCAGCTACTACAGGGAGGGCTACACCTTC. Translated: CSYYREGYTF. The rearrangement uses TRBV29-1 and TRBJ1-2; maybe TRBD1 (6 bases). The V end was cut by 8 bases, the J end by 8 bases, with 12 bases between. The CDR3 consists of 10 residues. CDR1 SQVTM and CDR2 ANQGSEA come from the germline V gene.

The rearrangement joins TRBV6-6 to TRBJ1-1; a weak D match, TRBD1 (5 bases). The CDR3 totals 16 residues. Trimming pared 2 bases from V and 3 bases from J, leaving 16 bases between. CDR1 is MNHNY, CDR2 SVGAGI, per germline (reference sequence). DNA of the CDR3: TGTGCCAGCAGTTACGGGGGTGGTGGCAAATACACTGAAGCTTTCTTT. It specifies CASSYGGGGKYTEAFF.